This TCR beta chain was identified in a study of T cell responses to AZD1222 COVID-19 vaccine. General observations from the study: As reported, nearly half of all spike-specific TCRs target variant regions that are unmutated. Spike-specific TCR breadth rose after two AZD1222 doses, and depth rose as well.

Trimming took off 4 bases at V and 1 base at J, with 14 bases between the two ends. There are 16 residues in the CDR3. Germline assignment: CDR1 MNHNY and CDR2 SVGAGI (reference sequence). As regards this clone: Its target is not known.

TCRdb's table, derived via immunoSEQ multiplex PCR, lists solely in-frame clones and lacks some. The sample records 150,000 to 200,000 clones, approximately 94% being singletons. This material consisted of peripheral blood, taken 28 days after the second AZD1222 dose. This receptor was identified in an adult who received the AZD1222 COVID-19 vaccine. This chain connects TRBV6-6 to TRBJ1-5; no firm D call. CDR3 region: CASSSFGLLSNQPQHF. The CDR3 DNA follows: TGTGCCAGCAGTTCCTTCGGACTTCTAAGCAATCAGCCCCAGCATTTT.